The next 24 T cell receptor beta chains were all read from a single sample in a study of shared clonotypes between healthy human individuals. TCRdb's table, derived via immunoSEQ multiplex PCR, lists solely in-frame clones and lacks some. The table has hundreds of thousands of clones, approximately 96% seen once. Positive CCR7 selection of CD45RO-negative cells yielded the naive CD8 cells, and terminally differentiated effector memory CD45RA+ cells were excluded. The sequencing sample was made of naive CD8+ T cells sorted from blood. The origin of the receptors is a woman aged 25 to 45 in good health.

CDR3 residues: CASSLEPSGSGELFF. Written as DNA, the CDR3 is TGTGCCAGCAGTTTAGAGCCTAGCGGGTCCGGGGAGCTGTTTTTT. This chain joins TRBV27 and TRBJ2-2, with 8 bases aligning to TRBD2. This CDR3 region has 15 residues. Germline assignment: CDR1 MNHEY and CDR2 SMNVEV (reference sequence). V was pared by 2 bases and J by 6 bases, with 5 bases of the junction left unmatched.

The rearrangement joins TRBV30 to TRBJ2-6; 7 bases agree with TRBD1. V lost 5 bases and J lost 2; bases outside the gene matches: 6. This CDR3 has 15 amino acids. The germline gives CDR1 GTSNPN, CDR2 SVGIG (reference sequence). The CDR3 loop reads CAWDDGTAGANVLTF. In DNA form, the CDR3 reads TGTGCCTGGGACGATGGGACAGCTGGGGCCAACGTCCTGACTTTC.

Points on this clone: A read error may produce the germline difference seen at one junction end. The rearrangement joins TRBV5-1 to TRBJ2-7; D is possibly TRBD2 (7 bases). The CDR3 loop spans 17 amino acids. Germline loops: CDR1 SGHRS, CDR2 YFSETQ. Written as DNA, the CDR3 is TGCGCCAGCAGTTTGGGGGCGGGAGTAGGTTTCCTCTACGAGCAGTACTTC. It encodes CASSLGAGVGFLYEQYF.

This chain uses TRBV5-6 with TRBJ2-7, with TRBD2 as a possible D gene (6 bases). V was cut by 0 bases and J by 4 bases, with 11 bases left in between. Per germline, CDR1 SGHDT and CDR2 YYEEEE. There are 14 residues in the CDR3. The CDR3 DNA is TGTGCCAGCAGCTTGGGTAGCGGTGTGTACGAGCAGTACTTC. Translation: CASSLGSGVYEQYF.

CDR3 coding DNA: TGTGCCAGCTCGGCAGGGGGGAATAATTCACCCCTCCACTTT. It translates to CASSAGGNNSPLHF. The V call is TRBV28, the J call TRBJ1-6, with 7 bases aligning to TRBD1. Trimming removed 8 bases from V and 5 bases from J; junction bases left unmatched: 6. The CDR3 is 14 amino acids. Germline V gene data show CDR1 as MDHEN and CDR2 as SYDVKM.

The chain employs TRBV13 and TRBJ2-2; D remains unclear. Germline-derived CDR1 and CDR2 are PRHDT and FYEKMQ (reference sequence). CDR3 length: 13 residues. V lost 1 base and J 1 base, leaving 1 base between the germline ends. CDR3 protein: CASSLENTGELFF. In DNA form, the CDR3 reads TGTGCCAGCAGCTTAGAGAACACCGGGGAGCTGTTTTTT. Based on the CDR3 plus reference TRBV13 and TRBJ2-2, the full variable domain is AAGVIQSPRHLIKEKRETATLKCYPIPRHDTVYWYQQGPGQDPQFLISFYEKMQSDKGSIPDRFSAQQFSDYHSELNMSSLELGDSALYFCASSLENTGELFFGEGSRLTVL.

This clone occurred once. CDR3 nucleotides: TGTGCCAGCACCCGACTATTGCCGGACAGGGTTAGCGAAAAACTGTTTTTT. It encodes CASTRLLPDRVSEKLFF. The rearrangement links TRBV28 to TRBJ1-4; TRBD1 aligns across 8 bases. The V and J ends lost 7 bases and 8 bases, in that order; junction bases with no gene match: 18. Germline assignment: CDR1 MDHEN and CDR2 SYDVKM. CDR3 length: 17 amino acids. Using reference TRBV28 and TRBJ1-4 for the parts outside the CDR3, the full variable domain is DVKVTQSSRYLVKRTGEKVFLECVQDMDHENMFWYRQDPGLGLRLIYFSYDVKMKEKGDIPEGYSVSREKKERFSLILESASTNQTSMYLCASTRLLPDRVSEKLFFGSGTQLSVL.

The J gene is TRBJ2-7, the V gene TRBV25-1; possibly TRBD2 for D (5 bases). V gave up 3 bases and J gave up 2 bases, with 14 bases separating them. Germline V gene lookup returns CDR1 MGHDK and CDR2 SYGVNS. The CDR3 is made up of 15 amino acids. In DNA, the CDR3 is TGTGCCAGCAGTGATCGTGAGCGGCAAACCTACGAGCAGTACTTC. Translated: CASSDRERQTYEQYF.

The chain links TRBV11-2 to TRBJ1-5; D is ambiguous. The germline gives CDR1 SGHAT, CDR2 FQNNGV. V lost 0 bases, J lost 8 bases, and 8 bases lay in between. CDR3 size: 13 residues. CDR3 sequence (DNA): TGTGCCAGCAGCTTAGAGGCGAGGGAGCCCCAGCATTTT. Translation: CASSLEAREPQHF.

This chain links TRBV6-5 with TRBJ2-5; weak D call: TRBD2 (5 bases). In germline, CDR1 is MNHEY, CDR2 SVGAGI. Between the trimmed V and J ends, which lost 6 bases and 2 bases, there was a span of 7 bases. This CDR3 is 12 amino acids long. The CDR3 coding sequence is TGTGCCAGCAGGGGAGTACAAGAGACCCAGTACTTC. It codes for CASRGVQETQYF.

The V and J genes are TRBV5-6 and TRBJ2-1; 12 bases line up with TRBD2. Germline CDR1 reads SGHDT; CDR2 reads YYEEEE. This CDR3 comprises 16 residues. V was pared by 2 bases and J by 7 bases, with 7 bases of the junction left unmatched. The CDR3 DNA follows: TGTGCCAGCAGCTTTACGACTAGCGGGAGTTGGAATGAGCAGTTCTTC. Encoded protein: CASSFTTSGSWNEQFF.

The rearrangement uses TRBV27 and TRBJ2-1, with TRBD2 matching 9 bases. CDR1 MNHEY and CDR2 SMNVEV come from the germline V gene (reference sequence). There are 17 residues in the CDR3. The V and J ends lost 2 bases and 6 bases, in that order; junction bases with no gene match: 11. The CDR3 sequence is CASSLLAGTSNRNEQFF. CDR3 bases: TGTGCCAGCAGTTTACTAGCCGGGACTAGCAACCGCAATGAGCAGTTCTTC.

Worth noting for this clone: Other DNA sequences in the sample encode the same CDR3. The V call is TRBV28, the J call TRBJ2-7; 13 nucleotides line up with TRBD2. CDR3 length: 15 residues. The germline gives CDR1 MDHEN, CDR2 SYDVKM. J lost 3 bases, V lost 5 bases, and 4 bases had no gene match. The CDR3 DNA is TGTGCCAGCAGTCCACGACTAGCGGGGGGCTACGAGCAGTACTTC. Amino acids: CASSPRLAGGYEQYF.

The J gene is TRBJ2-5, the V gene TRBV4-1, with D uncertain. TRBJ2-7 explains the end of the DNA better; the J call may be wrong. The length of the CDR3 is 12 residues. Germline CDR1 and CDR2: MGHRA and YSYEKL. This CDR3 reads CASSLPGGEQYF. The CDR3 DNA sequence: TGCGCCAGCAGCCTACCGGGTGGCGAGCAGTACTTC.

V usage is TRBV2 and J usage is TRBJ2-5; TRBD1 might be the D (5 bases). Trimming took off 7 bases at V and 2 bases at J, with 14 bases between the two ends. Germline loops: CDR1 SNHLY, CDR2 FYNNEI. The CDR3 covers 14 residues. The CDR3 region has the DNA TGTGCCAGCAATGTCGGACACTTACAAGAGACCCAGTACTTC. It specifies CASNVGHLQETQYF.

CDR3 amino acids: CASSEQGRSYEQYF. CDR3 coding DNA: TGCGCCAGCAGTGAGCAGGGTCGGTCCTACGAGCAGTACTTC. The chain couples TRBV10-2 to TRBJ2-7; weak D call: TRBD1 (5 bases). The V gene lost 2 bases and the J gene lost 1 base, with 9 bases spanning the gap. The V gene's germline CDR1 is WSHSY and CDR2 SAAADI. The CDR3 loop spans 14 amino acids.

CDR3 sequence (DNA): TGTGCCAGCAGTCCTTTAACAGGGGGTACGCGCAATGAGCAGTTCTTC. The encoded protein is CASSPLTGGTRNEQFF. The V call is TRBV2, the J call TRBJ2-1, with 8 bases identical to TRBD1. This CDR3 region has 16 residues. Germline lookup yields CDR1 SNHLY and CDR2 FYNNEI. V trimming: 5 bases; J trimming: 6 bases; junction bases outside the gene matches: 12.

The V call is TRBV29-1, the J call TRBJ2-5; D might be TRBD1 or TRBD2, each matching 7 bases. The closer fit of TRBJ2-7 to the DNA end suggests the J call may be wrong. Germline-derived CDR1 and CDR2 are SQVTM and ANQGSEA. This CDR3 is 13 amino acids long. The CDR3 DNA is TGCAGCGTTGAGGGGGGGGACAGCTACGAGCAGTACTTC. The encoded protein is CSVEGGDSYEQYF.

The chain uses TRBV29-1 and TRBJ1-1, with D perhaps TRBD1 (5 bases). Deletions cut 7 bases from V and 3 bases from J, with 12 bases between. CDR3 length equals 12 residues. Germline V gene lookup returns CDR1 SQVTM and CDR2 ANQGSEA. The CDR3, as DNA: TGCAGCGCCAGAGAAGGGGACACTGAAGCTTTCTTT. It yields the protein CSAREGDTEAFF.

The V and J genes are TRBV5-1 and TRBJ2-7; TRBD1 might be the D (6 bases). Deletions cut 0 bases from V and 4 bases from J, with 20 bases between. Germline V gives CDR1 SGHRS, CDR2 YFSETQ. The CDR3 sequence is 17 residues long. The CDR3 nucleotides are TGCGCCAGCAGCTTGGTTAGTCGGCCGGACAGAACTTACGAGCAGTACTTC. It yields the protein CASSLVSRPDRTYEQYF.

For this clone: Different DNA sequences within this sample yield the same CDR3. This rearrangement joins TRBV9 to TRBJ2-4, with D possibly matching TRBD2 (6 bases). V was clipped by 0 bases and J by 0 bases, with 7 bases between them. The CDR3 is 15 amino acids. CDR1 is SGDLS and CDR2 is YYNGEE in the germline V gene. CDR3 sequence reads: CASSVEGLAKNIQYF. CDR3 nucleotide sequence: TGTGCCAGCAGCGTAGAGGGACTAGCCAAAAACATTCAGTACTTC.

To note about this clone: This CDR3 is also generated by other DNA sequences in the sample. The V and J genes are TRBV5-4 and TRBJ2-7; TRBD1 matches 10 bases. Germline lookup yields CDR1 SGHNT and CDR2 YYREEE (reference sequence). This CDR3 region has 14 residues. With V trimmed by 3 bases and J by 4 bases, 4 bases remained unmatched. The CDR3 coding sequence is TGTGCCAGCAGCTGGGACAGGGGAAGTTACGAGCAGTACTTC. It codes for CASSWDRGSYEQYF.

This chain connects TRBV6-5 to TRBJ2-7, with D possibly being TRBD1 (6 bases). V was cut by 0 bases and J by 6 bases, with 9 bases left in between. This CDR3 is built from 13 residues. CDR1 and CDR2 from the germline V gene are MNHEY and SVGAGI. The CDR3 protein is CASSYSRGSEQYF. For the CDR3, the DNA is TGTGCCAGCAGTTACTCTAGGGGGTCCGAGCAGTACTTC.

The table lists this clone with a count of one. The rearrangement links TRBV5-1 to TRBJ2-1; 13 bases agree with TRBD2. V trimming: 4 bases; J trimming: 10 bases; junction bases outside the gene matches: 11. The CDR3 extends over 16 amino acids. The germline V gene has CDR1 SGHRS and CDR2 YFSETQ. This CDR3 reads CASSRDGLAGVVEQFF. CDR3 bases: TGCGCCAGCAGCAGGGACGGACTAGCGGGAGTTGTAGAGCAGTTCTTC.